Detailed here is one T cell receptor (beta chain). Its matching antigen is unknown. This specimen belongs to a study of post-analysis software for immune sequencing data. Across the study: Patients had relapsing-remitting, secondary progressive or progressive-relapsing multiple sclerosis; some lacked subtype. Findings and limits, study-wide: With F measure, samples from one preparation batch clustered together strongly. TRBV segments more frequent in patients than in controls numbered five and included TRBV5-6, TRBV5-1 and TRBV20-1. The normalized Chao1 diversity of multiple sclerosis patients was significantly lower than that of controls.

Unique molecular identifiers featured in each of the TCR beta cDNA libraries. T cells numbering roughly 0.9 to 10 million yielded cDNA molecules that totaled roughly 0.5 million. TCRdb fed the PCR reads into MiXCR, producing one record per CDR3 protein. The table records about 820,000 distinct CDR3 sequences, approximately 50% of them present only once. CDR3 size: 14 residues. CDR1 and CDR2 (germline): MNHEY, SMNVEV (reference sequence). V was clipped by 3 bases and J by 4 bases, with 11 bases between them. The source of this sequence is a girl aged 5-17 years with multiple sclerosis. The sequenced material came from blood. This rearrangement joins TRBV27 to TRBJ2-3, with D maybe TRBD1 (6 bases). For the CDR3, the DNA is TGTGCCAGCAGTTTGATGACAGGACCAGATACGCAGTATTTT. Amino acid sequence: CASSLMTGPDTQYF.